A single sample is the source of the 20 T cell receptor beta chains below, sequenced in a study of shared clonotypes between healthy human individuals. Profiled with immunoSEQ multiplex PCR; TCRdb holds only in-frame clones, not every one. The sample holds fewer than 600,000 clones, approximately 80% seen once. The sequencing input was PBMCs. Receptors were obtained from a middle-aged woman in good health. Some clones in this sample may be carry-over from other donors' samples.

The chain couples TRBV12-5 to TRBJ2-3; TRBD2 matches 9 bases. V lost 3 bases and J lost 3; bases outside the gene matches: 4. CDR3 length: 15 amino acids. Germline V gives CDR1 LGHNT, CDR2 FRNRAP. The DNA of the CDR3 is TGTGCTAGTGGTTTTAGCGGGAGTGGGACAGATACGCAGTATTTT. It is translated as CASGFSGSGTDTQYF.

The chain carries TRBV2 and TRBJ1-5, with D hard to call. CDR3 length: 12 residues. Trimming left V 6 bases short and J 6 bases short, with 9 bases between. Germline values: CDR1 SNHLY, CDR2 FYNNEI. CDR3 in amino acids: CASRTLGQPQHF. CDR3 DNA: TGTGCCAGCAGAACTCTGGGTCAGCCCCAGCATTTT.

This chain joins TRBV27 and TRBJ2-2; D is perhaps TRBD2 (5 bases). Germline CDR1 MNHEY, CDR2 SMNVEV (reference sequence). The CDR3 is 15 amino acids. The germline V and J ends were trimmed by 2 bases and 7 bases, with 14 bases remaining between them. The CDR3, as DNA: TGTGCCAGCAGTTTACGAGCGGATGGGGTCGGGGAGCTGTTTTTT. This sequence encodes CASSLRADGVGELFF.

The rearrangement joins TRBV5-1 to TRBJ1-1; unclear D gene. The germline CDR1 and CDR2 sequences are SGHRS and YFSETQ. The CDR3 length is 14 residues. V lost 0 bases, J lost 5 bases, and 11 bases lay in between. The chain's CDR3 is CASSLEGSPTEAFF. The CDR3, as DNA: TGCGCCAGCAGCTTGGAGGGCAGTCCGACTGAAGCTTTCTTT.

The chain employs TRBV7-2 and TRBJ2-7, with TRBD2 matching 9 bases. V shed 3 bases and J 4 bases; nucleotides not matched to a gene: 4. The CDR3 spans 14 residues. Germline V gene lookup returns CDR1 SGHTA and CDR2 FQGNSA. CDR3 nucleotides: TGTGCCAGCAGCTTTAACAGCGGGAGGTACGAGCAGTACTTC. Amino acid sequence: CASSFNSGRYEQYF.

This clone was counted between two and nine times. The chain recombines TRBV5-6 with TRBJ1-3; D gene unclear. Trimming removed 5 bases from V and 0 bases from J, with 9 bases in between. Germline CDR1 SGHDT, CDR2 YYEEEE. CDR3 length: 14 residues. CDR3 nucleotides: TGTGCCAGCAGACCCGGGAGCTCTGGAAACACCATATATTTT. Translated: CASRPGSSGNTIYF.

The sample holds one count of this clone. This chain joins TRBV5-5 and TRBJ1-2; TRBD1 matches at 7 bases. J gave up 8 bases and V 3 bases, and 25 bases lay outside the gene matches. Per the germline V gene, CDR1 is SGHKS and CDR2 is YYEKEE (reference sequence). The CDR3 is 19 amino acids. CDR3 DNA sequence: TGTGCCAGCAGCTCCACAGGAAGAAGCACAGGGGCCGCGAAGGAGGGCTACACCTTC. As protein: CASSSTGRSTGAAKEGYTF. Filled out from reference TRBV5-5 and TRBJ1-2, the complete variable domain reads DAGVTQSPTHLIKTRGQQVTLRCSPISGHKSVSWYQQVLGQGPQFIFQYYEKEERGRGNFPDRFSARQFPNYSSELNVNALLLGDSALYLCASSSTGRSTGAAKEGYTFGSGTRLTVV.

Of note for this clone: Other DNA sequences within the sample encode an identical CDR3. The V call is TRBV19, the J call TRBJ2-1; D call uncertain. V lost 3 bases, J lost 0 bases, and 3 bases lay in between. Germline V gene sequence: CDR1 LNHDA, CDR2 SQIVND (reference sequence). The CDR3 has 13 amino acids. This chain's CDR3 is CASSISSYNEQFF. The CDR3 nucleotides read TGTGCCAGTAGTATTAGCTCCTACAATGAGCAGTTCTTC.

The CDR3 sequence: CASSISPRGDQPQHF. Written as DNA, the CDR3 is TGTGCCAGTAGTATTTCGCCCCGGGGTGATCAGCCCCAGCATTTT. The chain carries TRBV19 and TRBJ1-5; the D is unclear. CDR1 LNHDA and CDR2 SQIVND come from the germline V gene (reference sequence). With 3 bases removed from V and 5 bases from J, the gap between germline ends came to 14 bases. This CDR3 region has 15 residues.

V gene TRBV7-9 combines with J gene TRBJ1-5, with D tentatively TRBD1 (5 bases). V lost 5 bases and J lost 5, with 13 bases in between. The CDR3 is 14 residues long. The germline V gene encodes CDR1 SEHNR and CDR2 FQNEAQ (reference sequence). CDR3: CASSPGGGHQPQHF. The CDR3 DNA reads TGTGCCAGCAGCCCTGGGGGGGGACATCAGCCCCAGCATTTT.

This clone has a single count. A far larger clone differs by one base, so this is likely a read error. The sample carries other DNA sequences with the same CDR3. The genes are TRBV30 and TRBJ1-5, with 10 bases matching TRBD1. The CDR3 spans 14 residues. From germline, CDR1 is GTSNPN and CDR2 SVGIG (reference sequence). V trimming: 7 bases; J trimming: 3 bases; junction bases outside the gene matches: 6. The DNA for the CDR3 is TGTGCCTTGACAGGGGGCTCAGACAATCAGCCCCAGCATTTT. As protein: CALTGGSDNQPQHF. The variable domain in full, with the rest retrieved from reference TRBV30 and TRBJ1-5, is SQTIHQWPATLVQPVGSPLSLECTVEGTSNPNLYWYRQAAGRGLQLLFYSVGIGQISSEVPQNLSASRPQDRQFILSSKKLLLSDSGFYLCALTGGSDNQPQHFGDGTRLSIL.

The chain links TRBV11-2 to TRBJ2-7; the match to TRBD1 covers 8 bases. The length of the CDR3 is 15 residues. Trimming took 5 bases from V and 3 from J; bases not matched to a gene: 9. Germline V gene data show CDR1 as SGHAT and CDR2 as FQNNGV. CDR3 residues: CASSTSDRALYEQYF. In DNA, the CDR3 is TGTGCCAGCAGCACTTCGGACAGGGCCCTCTACGAGCAGTACTTC.

This rearrangement joins TRBV28 to TRBJ1-5; TRBD1 aligns across 7 bases. CDR1 MDHEN and CDR2 SYDVKM come from the germline V gene. The CDR3 length is 15 residues. Trimming removed 3 bases from V and 3 bases from J; junction bases left unmatched: 5. The CDR3 region has the DNA TGTGCCAGCAGTTTGGACGGGACAGACAATCAGCCCCAGCATTTT. It encodes CASSLDGTDNQPQHF.

The chain is built from TRBV5-4 and TRBJ2-3; no clear D. This CDR3 has 16 residues. V shed 4 bases and J shed 3 bases, with 18 bases lying between them. The germline CDR1 and CDR2 sequences are SGHNT and YYREEE (reference sequence). CDR3 DNA sequence: TGTGCCAGCAGCCCCGGTGGGCTAGATCGAACAGATACGCAGTATTTT. This translates into CASSPGGLDRTDTQYF.

The chain recombines TRBV2 with TRBJ2-1; 10 bases agree with TRBD1. V gave up 5 bases and J gave up 6 bases; unmatched junction bases: 7. There are 15 residues in the CDR3. Germline CDR1 is SNHLY and CDR2 is FYNNEI. The CDR3, as DNA: TGTGCCAGCAGTTATTCCGGGACAGGGGTCAATGAGCAGTTCTTC. Encoded protein: CASSYSGTGVNEQFF.

The J gene is TRBJ1-1, the V gene TRBV6-5; D remains ambiguous. The CDR3 has 14 residues. Germline CDR1 and CDR2: MNHEY and SVGAGI. V was trimmed by 0 bases and J by 3 bases, leaving 8 bases between them. The CDR3 protein is CASSYSGIDTEAFF. CDR3 coding DNA: TGTGCCAGCAGTTACTCGGGGATAGACACTGAAGCTTTCTTT.

This clone showed up just a few times. The V call is TRBV7-2, the J call TRBJ2-7; 7 positions match TRBD1. V shed 5 bases and J 3 bases; nucleotides not matched to a gene: 7. Germline V gives CDR1 SGHTA, CDR2 FQGNSA. There are 14 residues in the CDR3. The CDR3 DNA reads TGTGCCAGCAGCAGAGACAGGGCATTCTACGAGCAGTACTTC. It yields the protein CASSRDRAFYEQYF.

As regards this clone: The sample has other DNA sequences that encode this CDR3 too. The CDR3: CASSQDGSNQPQHF. Written as DNA, the CDR3 is TGCGCCAGCAGCCAAGATGGCAGCAATCAGCCCCAGCATTTT. The chain employs TRBV4-1 and TRBJ1-5; D remains ambiguous. Germline V CDR1 and CDR2: MGHRA, YSYEKL. V was trimmed by 0 bases and J by 1 base, leaving 4 bases between them. The CDR3 is made up of 14 amino acids.

For this clone: This clone may be a read error of a much larger clone one base away. Within the sample, other DNA sequences also encode this same CDR3. This chain joins TRBV30 and TRBJ1-1; D may be TRBD1 (5 bases). This CDR3 is 14 amino acids long. Germline lookup yields CDR1 GTSNPN and CDR2 SVGIG (reference sequence). The germline V and J ends were trimmed by 4 bases and 8 bases, with 20 bases remaining between them. CDR3 region: CAWIISATAAEAFF. In nucleotides, the CDR3 is TGTGCCTGGATTATTTCGGCGACAGCCGCCGAAGCTTTCTTT.

This rearrangement joins TRBV6-6 to TRBJ2-7; TRBD2 is a possible D gene (6 bases). The CDR3 has 14 residues. Germline lookup yields CDR1 MNHNY and CDR2 SVGAGI (reference sequence). The V and J ends lost 0 bases and 6 bases respectively, with 12 bases between them. This chain's CDR3 is CASSYSNQGGEQYF. For the CDR3, the DNA is TGTGCCAGCAGTTACTCGAATCAGGGAGGCGAGCAGTACTTC.